This T cell receptor (beta chain) emerged from a study of radiotherapy plus CTLA-4 blockade in lung cancer. Across the study: Objective response was observed in about 19% of patients, and disease control in approximately 30%. Findings and caveats of the study: In blood, early T cell clone dynamics reportedly predicted response best, together with interferon-beta. Some TCR clones had been derived from tumors. These clones expanded in peripheral blood after radiotherapy plus ipilimumab.

The CDR3 consists of 17 residues. V shed 3 bases, J shed 3 bases, and the junction held 11 bases outside the gene matches. Per germline, CDR1 LNHDA and CDR2 SQIVND (reference sequence). Lung cancer patients with chemo-refractory metastatic non-small-cell disease were given focal radiation plus CTLA-4 blockade with ipilimumab. Turning to this clone: Its antigen is still unknown.

Libraries were prepared by immunoSEQ multiplex PCR; TCRdb keeps only in-frame clonotypes and omits some of them. The sample yields roughly 66,000 clones, approximately 83% seen once. The J gene is TRBJ2-3, the V gene TRBV19; TRBD2 matches at 8 bases. This sequence was found in a human donor with non-small cell lung cancer who had a partial response to radiotherapy plus ipilimumab. The input for sequencing was peripheral blood, taken from a patient treated with radiotherapy plus ipilimumab. For the CDR3, the DNA is TGTGCCAGTAGTATCTCTTTCAAGCGGGAGATAACAGATACGCAGTATTTT. This gives the protein CASSISFKREITDTQYF.